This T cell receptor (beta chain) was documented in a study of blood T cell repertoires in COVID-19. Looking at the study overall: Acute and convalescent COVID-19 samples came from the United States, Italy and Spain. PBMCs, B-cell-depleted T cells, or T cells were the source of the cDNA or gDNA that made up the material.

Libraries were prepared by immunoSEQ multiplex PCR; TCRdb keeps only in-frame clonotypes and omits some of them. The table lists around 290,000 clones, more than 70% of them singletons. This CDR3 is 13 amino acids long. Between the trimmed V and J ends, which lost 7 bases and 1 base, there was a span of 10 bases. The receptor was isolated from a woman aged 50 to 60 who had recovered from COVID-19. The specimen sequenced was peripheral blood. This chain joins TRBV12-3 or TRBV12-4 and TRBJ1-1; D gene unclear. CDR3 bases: TGTGCCAGCACCCCTGGAGGGAACACTGAAGCTTTCTTT. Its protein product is CASTPGGNTEAFF.